The 21 T cell receptor beta chains reported below all come from one sample, sequenced in a study of blood T cell repertoires in COVID-19. The repertoire was sequenced with immunoSEQ multiplex PCR; TCRdb's copy has only in-frame clones and lacks some. The sample lists about 55,000 clones, around 86% occurring once. Sequencing was performed on peripheral blood. The receptors were gathered from a human donor in a cohort sampled during active COVID-19.

V is TRBV27 and J is TRBJ2-7; tentatively, D is TRBD1 (5 bases). CDR1 and CDR2 from the germline V gene are MNHEY and SMNVEV (reference sequence). The CDR3 extends over 10 amino acids. Trimming shortened V by 11 bases and J by 2 bases, and 7 bases separated the two germline ends. CDR3 in DNA: TGTGCCGTAGGGGCCTACGAGCAGTACTTC. It encodes CAVGAYEQYF.

This clone was observed once. This chain joins TRBV18 and TRBJ1-1, with D possibly matching TRBD1 (5 bases). V was shortened by 5 bases and J by 6 bases, with 13 bases between the two germline ends. This CDR3 is 13 amino acids long. Germline V gives CDR1 KGHSH, CDR2 LQKENI. CDR3 sequence (DNA): TGTGCCAGCTCATATGGGGGGATGGCTGAAGCTTTCTTT. Residues: CASSYGGMAEAFF.

The chain joins TRBV7-8 to TRBJ1-2, with D perhaps matching TRBD1 (6 bases). From germline, CDR1 is SGHVS and CDR2 FQNEAQ. CDR3 length: 11 residues. CDR3 region: CATRGNYGYTF. DNA for the CDR3: TGTGCGACCAGGGGTAACTATGGCTACACCTTC.

V usage is TRBV28 and J usage is TRBJ2-1, with 10 nucleotides matching TRBD2. Looked up from germline, CDR1 is MDHEN and CDR2 is SYDVKM. The CDR3 totals 17 residues. The trim removed 1 base at V and 5 bases at J, leaving 8 bases unmatched. The CDR3 protein is CASSLSPGTSEHNEQFF. CDR3 in DNA: TGTGCCAGCAGTTTATCGCCCGGGACTAGCGAACACAATGAGCAGTTCTTC.

The chain joins TRBV6-6 to TRBJ2-1, with 7 positions matching TRBD2. Germline loops: CDR1 MNHNY, CDR2 SVGAGI (reference sequence). V gave up 8 bases and J gave up 8 bases; unmatched junction bases: 15. CDR3 size: 15 residues. DNA of the CDR3: TGTGCCAGCGGCCCTAGCGGAAGGCTCGGGGATGAGCAGTTCTTC. It codes for CASGPSGRLGDEQFF.

The gene calls are TRBV21-1 and TRBJ2-2; the table's D gene call, TRBD2, was not cross checked with the DNA. TRBV21-1 has pseudogene status. The CDR3 contains 14 residues. DNA for the CDR3: TGTGCCAGCAGGAGAATCCAGAACACCGGGGAGCTGTTTTTT. It yields the protein CASRRIQNTGELFF.

The rearrangement joins TRBV18 to TRBJ2-7; no clear D. V was clipped by 3 bases and J by 4 bases, with 10 bases between them. The CDR3 runs 13 residues. The germline V gene has CDR1 KGHSH and CDR2 LQKENI. For the CDR3, the DNA is TGTGCCAGCTCACCCCGGTCCGGTTACGAGCAGTACTTC. As protein: CASSPRSGYEQYF. The variable domain in full, with the rest retrieved from reference TRBV18 and TRBJ2-7, is NAGVMQNPRHLVRRRGQEARLRCSPMKGHSHVYWYRQLPEEGLKFMVYLQKENIIDESGMPKERFSAEFPKEGPSILRIQQVVRGDSAAYFCASSPRSGYEQYFGPGTRLTVT.

The chain uses TRBV10-3 and TRBJ2-2; D is undetermined. CDR3 length: 13 residues. CDR1 and CDR2 from the germline V gene are ENHRY and SYGVKD. Trimming removed 3 bases at V and 2 bases at J, with 4 bases between. CDR3 residues: CAISDINTGELFF. The CDR3 nucleotides are TGTGCCATCAGTGACATTAACACCGGGGAGCTGTTTTTT.

The gene calls are TRBV7-2 and TRBJ1-6, with 8 positions matching TRBD1. The CDR3 length is 14 residues. After removal of 4 bases from V and 7 bases from J, the junction contained 3 bases not matched to a gene. Germline CDR1 and CDR2: SGHTA and FQGNSA. This CDR3 is CASSSRQGNSPLHF. The CDR3 nucleotides read TGTGCCAGCAGCTCGAGACAGGGGAATTCACCCCTCCACTTT.

The chain is built from TRBV5-1 and TRBJ1-4, with 10 bases lining up with TRBD1. The CDR3 sequence is 14 residues long. Germline assignment: CDR1 SGHRS and CDR2 YFSETQ. Trimming cost V 5 bases and J 5 bases; bases outside gene matches: 3. As DNA, the CDR3 is TGCGCCAGCAGGGGACAGGGGCCGAATGAAAAACTGTTTTTT. Protein: CASRGQGPNEKLFF.

J is TRBJ2-1 and V is TRBV4-2; 12 bases align to TRBD2. CDR1 and CDR2 (germline): LGHNA, YNFKEQ. The J segment lost 8 bases and the V segment lost 0 bases, leaving 5 bases of the junction unmatched. The CDR3 runs 16 residues. The CDR3 reads CASSQDRLAGGYEQFF. DNA for the CDR3: TGTGCCAGCAGCCAAGACAGGCTAGCGGGAGGGTATGAGCAGTTCTTC.

V and J are TRBV18 and TRBJ1-4; 10 nucleotides line up with TRBD1. V lost 7 bases to trimming and J lost 7 bases; unmatched junction nucleotides: 6. Germline values: CDR1 KGHSH, CDR2 LQKENI. This CDR3 contains 14 residues. The CDR3 DNA is TGTGCCAGCTTCGGCCGGGACAGGGGTGAAAAACTGTTTTTT. The encoded protein is CASFGRDRGEKLFF. Variable domain in full (rest from reference TRBV18 and TRBJ1-4): NAGVMQNPRHLVRRRGQEARLRCSPMKGHSHVYWYRQLPEEGLKFMVYLQKENIIDESGMPKERFSAEFPKEGPSILRIQQVVRGDSAAYFCASFGRDRGEKLFFGSGTQLSVL.

The genes are TRBV4-2 and TRBJ1-3; D call uncertain. V shed 0 bases and J shed 0 bases, with 12 bases lying between them. The CDR3 runs to 17 residues. CDR1 LGHNA and CDR2 YNFKEQ come from the germline V gene. The CDR3 sequence is CASSQDARTFSGNTIYF. The CDR3 coding sequence is TGTGCCAGCAGCCAAGATGCGAGGACTTTCTCTGGAAACACCATATATTTT.

The V gene is TRBV7-8, the J gene TRBJ2-2; 9 nucleotides match TRBD2. Germline assignment: CDR1 SGHVS and CDR2 FQNEAQ. J gave up 5 bases and V 6 bases, and 10 bases lay outside the gene matches. The CDR3 length is 16 residues. In DNA, the CDR3 is TGTGCCAGCAGGGTAATAGCGGGAGTGAGAACCGGGGAGCTGTTTTTT. Its translation is CASRVIAGVRTGELFF.

The V and J genes are TRBV11-2 and TRBJ2-3; the D gene is possibly TRBD2 (6 bases). The ends were cut back, 8 bases at V and 8 bases at J, with 23 bases in the middle. The CDR3 is made up of 15 amino acids. CDR1 SGHAT and CDR2 FQNNGV come from the germline V gene. CDR3 amino acids: CASAELGTSLITQYF. In nucleotides, the CDR3 is TGTGCCAGCGCGGAACTCGGGACTTCATTAATTACGCAGTATTTT.

To note about this clone: The sample has other DNA sequences that encode this CDR3 too. The V gene is TRBV24-1, the J gene TRBJ2-5; tentatively, D is TRBD2 (5 bases). The CDR3 loop spans 14 amino acids. The germline CDR1 and CDR2 sequences are KGHDR and SFDVKD. Trimming pared 1 base from V and 2 bases from J, leaving 7 bases between. Here the CDR3 reads CATSDFRGQETQYF. As DNA, the CDR3 is TGTGCCACCAGTGATTTTCGGGGACAAGAGACCCAGTACTTC.

This clone showed up just a few times. This chain joins TRBV19 and TRBJ1-3; D remains ambiguous. V lost 5 bases and J lost 0, with 11 bases in between. This CDR3 spans 15 amino acids. Germline lookup yields CDR1 LNHDA and CDR2 SQIVND (reference sequence). CDR3 region: CASSPDIISGNTIYF. In nucleotides, the CDR3 is TGTGCCAGTAGTCCTGACATTATCTCTGGAAACACCATATATTTT.

The rearrangement uses TRBV7-9 and TRBJ1-1, with D possibly matching TRBD1 (6 bases). Germline-derived CDR1 and CDR2 are SEHNR and FQNEAQ (reference sequence). Deletions cut 1 base from V and 2 bases from J, with 8 bases between. CDR3 length: 14 amino acids. CDR3 in DNA: TGTGCCAGCAGCTTAGGCAGGGGCAACACTGAAGCTTTCTTT. It is translated as CASSLGRGNTEAFF.

The J gene is TRBJ2-3, the V gene TRBV6-2 or TRBV6-3, with unresolved D. Germline values: CDR1 MNHEY, CDR2 SVGEGT. The CDR3 runs to 13 residues. V was pared by 5 bases and J by 3 bases, with 9 bases between. The CDR3 DNA is TGTGCCAGCAGTAATGAGGTGACAGATACGCAGTATTTT. Protein product: CASSNEVTDTQYF.

V is TRBV10-1 and J is TRBJ2-1; the D gene is possibly TRBD2 (6 bases). V was trimmed by 3 bases and J by 5 bases, leaving 17 bases between them. The length of the CDR3 is 16 residues. Germline V gene lookup returns CDR1 WNHNN and CDR2 SYGVQD (reference sequence). The CDR3 DNA reads as TGCGCCAGCAGTGATGTGTCGAGCGGGCGGGACAATGAGCAGTTCTTC. It specifies CASSDVSSGRDNEQFF.

This chain connects TRBV28 to TRBJ2-7; 9 bases line up with TRBD2. This CDR3 is 17 amino acids long. The germline V gene has CDR1 MDHEN and CDR2 SYDVKM. V was clipped by 3 bases and J by 0 bases; unmatched bases: 9. CDR3 region: CASSLGWGTSSSYEQYF. The CDR3 DNA follows: TGTGCCAGCAGTTTGGGGTGGGGGACTAGCAGCTCCTACGAGCAGTACTTC.